The clone carrying this T cell receptor (beta chain) was observed a single time. V shed 0 bases and J shed 10 bases, with 19 bases lying between them. This CDR3 has 16 amino acids. From germline, CDR1 is MGHRA and CDR2 YSYEKL. This record belongs to a study of cytomegalovirus exposure and HLA in healthy donors. PCR amplification relied on 60 Vbeta primers (plus 13 Jbeta primers). Sequenced by immunoSEQ multiplex PCR; TCRdb stores in-frame clones only, minus some. Here the sample spans tens of thousands of clones, roughly 72% being singletons. Sequencing was done on a sample of PBMCs. The clonotype originates from a woman aged 45 to 65 in good health and CMV-seropositive. The chain has TRBV4-1 and TRBJ1-5, with D possibly matching TRBD1 (5 bases). In DNA, the CDR3 is TGCGCCAGCAGCCAAGATCAAGGGGCCGGGGGAGGACCCCAGCATTTT. This gives the protein CASSQDQGAGGGPQHF.